This T cell receptor (beta chain) is drawn from a study of CD8 T cells in ankylosing spondylitis. There are many counts of this clonotype. This CDR3 is 15 amino acids long. Per the germline V gene, CDR1 is SGDLS and CDR2 is YYNGEE. V was pared by 0 bases and J by 4 bases, with 10 bases between. Library preparation for TCR beta used quantitative 5'-RACE with molecular barcodes. TCRdb independently ran MiXCR on the 5' RACE reads; one entry per CDR3 protein. Of more than 5,000 distinct CDR3 sequences listed, 2.1% are singletons. The receptor's source is a male donor with ankylosing spondylitis or in good health (not recorded which). The specimen sequenced was blood, either unsorted or a sorted T cell fraction (not recorded which). V is TRBV9 and J is TRBJ2-2; tentatively, D is TRBD2 (6 bases). The CDR3 reads CASSVAGAGTGELFF. CDR3 sequence (DNA): TGTGCCAGCAGCGTAGCGGGAGCTGGCACCGGGGAGCTGTTTTTT.